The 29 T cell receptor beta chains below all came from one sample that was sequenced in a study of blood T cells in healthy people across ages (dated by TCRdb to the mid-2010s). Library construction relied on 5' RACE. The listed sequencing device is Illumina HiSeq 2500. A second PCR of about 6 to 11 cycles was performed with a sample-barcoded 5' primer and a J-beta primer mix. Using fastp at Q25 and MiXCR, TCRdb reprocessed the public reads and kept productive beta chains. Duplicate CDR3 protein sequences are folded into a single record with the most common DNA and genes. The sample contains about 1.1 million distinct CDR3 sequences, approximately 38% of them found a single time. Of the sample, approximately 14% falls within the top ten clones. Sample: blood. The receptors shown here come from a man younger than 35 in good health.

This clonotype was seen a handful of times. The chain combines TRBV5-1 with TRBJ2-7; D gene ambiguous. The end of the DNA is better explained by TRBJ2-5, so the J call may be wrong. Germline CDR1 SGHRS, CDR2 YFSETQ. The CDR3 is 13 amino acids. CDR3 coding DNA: TGCGCCAGCAGCTGGGTGATGACGGAGACCCAGTACTTC. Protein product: CASSWVMTETQYF.

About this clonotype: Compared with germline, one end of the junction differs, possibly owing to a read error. This CDR3 is CAGSATGENYGYTF. The CDR3 DNA sequence: TGTGCCGGCAGTGCTACAGGGGAGAACTATGGCTACACCTTC. V and J are TRBV6-1 and TRBJ1-2; 7 bases are shared with TRBD1. CDR3 length: 14 residues. CDR1 is MNHNS and CDR2 is SASEGT in the germline V gene.

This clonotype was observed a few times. The CDR3: CASSQAYFTEGSNEKLFF. CDR3 coding DNA: TGTGCCAGCAGCCAAGCATACTTCACAGAGGGGTCTAATGAAAAACTGTTTTTT. V usage is TRBV4-2 and J usage is TRBJ1-4; D is perhaps TRBD1 (5 bases). CDR3 size: 18 residues. V shed 1 base and J shed 3 bases, with 18 bases lying between them. Germline CDR1 and CDR2: LGHNA and YNFKEQ.

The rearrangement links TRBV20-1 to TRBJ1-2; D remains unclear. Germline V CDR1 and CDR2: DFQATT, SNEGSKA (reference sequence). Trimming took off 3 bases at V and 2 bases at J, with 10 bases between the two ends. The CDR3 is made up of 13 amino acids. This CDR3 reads CSARQTSNYGYTF. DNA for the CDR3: TGCAGTGCTAGGCAGACGTCAAACTATGGCTACACCTTC.

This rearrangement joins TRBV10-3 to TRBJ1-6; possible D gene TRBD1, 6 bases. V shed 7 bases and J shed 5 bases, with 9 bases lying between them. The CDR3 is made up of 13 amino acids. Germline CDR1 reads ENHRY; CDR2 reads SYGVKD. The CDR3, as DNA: TGTGCCATCACGGGGGCCCATAATTCACCCCTCCACTTT. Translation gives CAITGAHNSPLHF.

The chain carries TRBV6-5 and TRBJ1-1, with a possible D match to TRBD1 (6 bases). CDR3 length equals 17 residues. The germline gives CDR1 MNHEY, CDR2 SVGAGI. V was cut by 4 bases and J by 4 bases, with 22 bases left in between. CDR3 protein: CASSSTGQSKLGTEAFF. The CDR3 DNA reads TGTGCCAGCAGTTCCACAGGACAGTCAAAGTTGGGCACTGAAGCTTTCTTT.

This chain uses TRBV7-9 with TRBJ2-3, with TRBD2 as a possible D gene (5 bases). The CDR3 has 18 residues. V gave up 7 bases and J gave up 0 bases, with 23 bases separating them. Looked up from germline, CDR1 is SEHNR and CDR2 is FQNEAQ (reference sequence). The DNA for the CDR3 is TGTGCCAGCACGGGCGGACGGGATCATTCGATTAGCACAGATACGCAGTATTTT. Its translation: CASTGGRDHSISTDTQYF.

The CDR3 loop reads CASNRAAGQREGYTF. The CDR3 coding sequence is TGTGCCAGCAACAGGGCCGCAGGACAGAGGGAGGGCTACACCTTC. This chain uses TRBV7-2 with TRBJ1-2; D is perhaps TRBD1 (6 bases). The CDR3 is 15 residues long. The V gene's germline CDR1 is SGHTA and CDR2 FQGNSA. V lost 7 bases and J 8 bases, leaving 23 bases between the germline ends.

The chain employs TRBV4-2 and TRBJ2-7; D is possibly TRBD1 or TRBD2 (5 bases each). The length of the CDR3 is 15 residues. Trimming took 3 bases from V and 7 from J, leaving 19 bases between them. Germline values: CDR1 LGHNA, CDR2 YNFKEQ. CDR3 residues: CASSQKPGTYNEQYF. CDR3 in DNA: TGTGCCAGCAGCCAGAAGCCGGGGACCTACAATGAGCAGTACTTC.

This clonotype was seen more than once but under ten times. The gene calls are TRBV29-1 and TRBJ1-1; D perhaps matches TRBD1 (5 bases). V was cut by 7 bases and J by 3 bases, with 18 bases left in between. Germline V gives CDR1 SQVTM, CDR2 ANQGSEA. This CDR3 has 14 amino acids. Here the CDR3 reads CSAQAGLGDTEAFF. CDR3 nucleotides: TGCAGCGCTCAAGCAGGGTTGGGAGACACTGAAGCTTTCTTT.

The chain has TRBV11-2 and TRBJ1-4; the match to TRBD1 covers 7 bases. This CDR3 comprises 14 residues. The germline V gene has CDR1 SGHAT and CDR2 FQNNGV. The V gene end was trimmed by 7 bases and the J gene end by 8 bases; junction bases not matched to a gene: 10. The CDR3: CASTGGTDEEKLFF. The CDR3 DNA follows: TGTGCCAGCACCGGAGGGACAGATGAGGAAAAACTGTTTTTT.

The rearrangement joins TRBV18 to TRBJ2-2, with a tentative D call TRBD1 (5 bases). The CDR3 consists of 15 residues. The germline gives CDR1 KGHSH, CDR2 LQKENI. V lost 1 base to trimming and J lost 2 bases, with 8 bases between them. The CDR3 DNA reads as TGTGCCAGCTCACCACAGGGGATTAACACCGGGGAGCTGTTTTTT. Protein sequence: CASSPQGINTGELFF.

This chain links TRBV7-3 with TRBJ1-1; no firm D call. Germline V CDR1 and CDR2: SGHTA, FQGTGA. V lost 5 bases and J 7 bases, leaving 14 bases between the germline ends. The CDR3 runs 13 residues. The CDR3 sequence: CASSPEALGEAFF. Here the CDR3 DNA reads TGTGCCAGCAGCCCCGAAGCTCTCGGTGAAGCTTTCTTT.

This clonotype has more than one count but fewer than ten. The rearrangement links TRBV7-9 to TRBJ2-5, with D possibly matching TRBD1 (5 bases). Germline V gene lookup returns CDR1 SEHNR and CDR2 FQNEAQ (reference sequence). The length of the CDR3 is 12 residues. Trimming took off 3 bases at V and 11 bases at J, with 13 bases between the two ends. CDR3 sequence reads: CASSFRANEQYF. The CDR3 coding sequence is TGTGCCAGCAGCTTCAGGGCCAATGAGCAGTACTTC.

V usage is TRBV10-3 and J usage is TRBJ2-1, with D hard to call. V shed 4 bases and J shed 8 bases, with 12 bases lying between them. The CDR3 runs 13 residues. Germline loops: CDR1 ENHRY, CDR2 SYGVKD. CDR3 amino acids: CAISAHGQDEQFF. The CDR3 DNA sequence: TGTGCCATCAGTGCCCATGGCCAAGATGAGCAGTTCTTC.

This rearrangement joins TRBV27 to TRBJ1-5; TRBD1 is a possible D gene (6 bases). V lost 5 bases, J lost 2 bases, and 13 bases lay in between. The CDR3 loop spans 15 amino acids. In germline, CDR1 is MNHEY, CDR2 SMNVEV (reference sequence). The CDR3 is CASSPVRQGNQPQHF. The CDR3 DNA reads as TGTGCCAGCAGTCCCGTTAGACAGGGCAATCAGCCCCAGCATTTT.

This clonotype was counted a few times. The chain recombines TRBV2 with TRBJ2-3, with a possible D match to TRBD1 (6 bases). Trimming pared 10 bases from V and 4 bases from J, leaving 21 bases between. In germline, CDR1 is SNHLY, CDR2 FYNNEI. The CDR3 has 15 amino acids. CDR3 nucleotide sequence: TGTGCCACCTGTCGGGACCGACAGGTGGCAGATACGCAGTATTTT. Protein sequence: CATCRDRQVADTQYF.

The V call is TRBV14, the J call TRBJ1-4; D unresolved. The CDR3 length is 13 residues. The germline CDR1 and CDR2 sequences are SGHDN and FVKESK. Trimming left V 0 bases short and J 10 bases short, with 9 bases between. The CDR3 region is CASSQDLQGKLFF. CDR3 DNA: TGTGCCAGCAGCCAAGACCTGCAAGGAAAACTGTTTTTT.

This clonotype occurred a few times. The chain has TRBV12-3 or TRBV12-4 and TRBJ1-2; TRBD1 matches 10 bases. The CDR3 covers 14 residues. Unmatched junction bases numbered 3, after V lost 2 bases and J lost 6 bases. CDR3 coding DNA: TGTGCCAGCAGTTTAAGAGGACAGGGGGATGGCTACACCTTC. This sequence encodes CASSLRGQGDGYTF.

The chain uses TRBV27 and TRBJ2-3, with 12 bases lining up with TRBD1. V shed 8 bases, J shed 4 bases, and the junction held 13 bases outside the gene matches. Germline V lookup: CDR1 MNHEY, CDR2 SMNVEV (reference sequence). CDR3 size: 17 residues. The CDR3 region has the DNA TGTGCCAGCCCCGAGTATTTGAGGGACAGGGGGCCAGATACGCAGTATTTT. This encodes CASPEYLRDRGPDTQYF.

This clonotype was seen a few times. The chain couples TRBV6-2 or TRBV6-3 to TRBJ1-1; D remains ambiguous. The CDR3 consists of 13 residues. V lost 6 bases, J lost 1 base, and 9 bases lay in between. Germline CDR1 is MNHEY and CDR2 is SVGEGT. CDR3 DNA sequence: TGTGCCAGCAGGCTCGGACGGAACACTGAAGCTTTCTTT. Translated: CASRLGRNTEAFF.

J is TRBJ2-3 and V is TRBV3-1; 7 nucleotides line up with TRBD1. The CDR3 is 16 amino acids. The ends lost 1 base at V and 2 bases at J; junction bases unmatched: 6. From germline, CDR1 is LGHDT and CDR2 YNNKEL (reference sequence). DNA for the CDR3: TGTGCCAGCAGCCAAGGCCGGGACAGATACACAGATACGCAGTATTTT. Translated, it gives CASSQGRDRYTDTQYF.

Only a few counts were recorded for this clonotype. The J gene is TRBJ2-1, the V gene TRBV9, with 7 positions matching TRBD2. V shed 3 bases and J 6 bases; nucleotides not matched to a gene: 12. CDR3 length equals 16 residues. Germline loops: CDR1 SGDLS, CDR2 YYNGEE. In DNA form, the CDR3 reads TGTGCCAGCAGCGCCGAGGACTGGACTAGACGCAATGAGCAGTTCTTC. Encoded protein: CASSAEDWTRRNEQFF.

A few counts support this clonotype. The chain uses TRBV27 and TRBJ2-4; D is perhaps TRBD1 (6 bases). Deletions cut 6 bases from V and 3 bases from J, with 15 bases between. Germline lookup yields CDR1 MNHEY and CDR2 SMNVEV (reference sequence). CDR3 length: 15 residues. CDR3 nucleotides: TGTGCCAGCAGCCCGGACAGCCAAGACAAAAACATTCAGTACTTC. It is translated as CASSPDSQDKNIQYF.

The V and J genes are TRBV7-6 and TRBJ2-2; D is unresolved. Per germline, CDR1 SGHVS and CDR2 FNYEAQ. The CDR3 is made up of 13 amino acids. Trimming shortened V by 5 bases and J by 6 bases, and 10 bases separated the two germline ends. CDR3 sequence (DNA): TGTGCCAGCAGCCTCTTGAATGCCGGGGAGCTGTTTTTT. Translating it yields CASSLLNAGELFF.

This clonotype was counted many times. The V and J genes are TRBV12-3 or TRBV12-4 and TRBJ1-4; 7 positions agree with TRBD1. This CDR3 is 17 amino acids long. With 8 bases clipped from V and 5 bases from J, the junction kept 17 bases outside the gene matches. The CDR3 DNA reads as TGTGCCAGCGGATACCCCGCGAGACAGGGCTGGAATGAAAAACTGTTTTTT. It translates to CASGYPARQGWNEKLFF.

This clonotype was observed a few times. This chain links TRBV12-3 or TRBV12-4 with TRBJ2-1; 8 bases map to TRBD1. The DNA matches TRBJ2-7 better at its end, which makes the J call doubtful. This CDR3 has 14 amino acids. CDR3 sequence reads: CASNQGATHNEQYF. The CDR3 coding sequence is TGTGCCAGCAATCAGGGGGCTACACACAATGAGCAGTACTTC.

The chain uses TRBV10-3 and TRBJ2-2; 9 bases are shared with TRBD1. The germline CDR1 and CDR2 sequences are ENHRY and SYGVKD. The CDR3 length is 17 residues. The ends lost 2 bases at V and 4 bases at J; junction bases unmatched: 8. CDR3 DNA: TGTGCCATCAGTGAGCACGGACAGGGGTCAATCACCGGGGAGCTGTTTTTT. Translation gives CAISEHGQGSITGELFF.

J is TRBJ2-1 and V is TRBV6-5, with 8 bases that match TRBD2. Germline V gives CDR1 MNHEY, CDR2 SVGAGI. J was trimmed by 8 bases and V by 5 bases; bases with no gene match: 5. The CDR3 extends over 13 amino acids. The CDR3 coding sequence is TGTGCCAGCAGTGATGGGCGGGAGGATGAGCAGTTCTTC. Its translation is CASSDGREDEQFF.